This TCR beta chain was retrieved from a study of siplizumab effects on memory and regulatory T cells. This clone has a single count. Its specificity is unknown. Per sample, 95,000 to 100,000 TCR templates underwent assay. TCRdb keeps only in-frame clones here, not all; method: immunoSEQ multiplex PCR. The sample lists around 45,000 clones; roughly 84% were seen once. In germline, CDR1 is SGHKS, CDR2 YYEKEE (reference sequence). The V end lost 3 bases, the J end lost 0 bases, and 12 bases lay between the germline ends. This CDR3 is built from 15 residues. Study findings and constraints: Just a small share of alloreactive clones was traced back to unstimulated subsets. Whether the proliferating Tregs (from siplizumab cultures) were suppressive was not confirmed.

Sequences were obtained from naive CD8+ T cells sorted from blood. The sequence derives from a human donor in good health. The chain recombines TRBV5-5 with TRBJ1-2; a weak D match, TRBD1 (5 bases). CDR3 sequence reads: CASSSPDSTNYGYTF. The CDR3, as DNA: TGTGCCAGCAGCTCTCCTGACAGTACTAACTATGGCTACACCTTC.